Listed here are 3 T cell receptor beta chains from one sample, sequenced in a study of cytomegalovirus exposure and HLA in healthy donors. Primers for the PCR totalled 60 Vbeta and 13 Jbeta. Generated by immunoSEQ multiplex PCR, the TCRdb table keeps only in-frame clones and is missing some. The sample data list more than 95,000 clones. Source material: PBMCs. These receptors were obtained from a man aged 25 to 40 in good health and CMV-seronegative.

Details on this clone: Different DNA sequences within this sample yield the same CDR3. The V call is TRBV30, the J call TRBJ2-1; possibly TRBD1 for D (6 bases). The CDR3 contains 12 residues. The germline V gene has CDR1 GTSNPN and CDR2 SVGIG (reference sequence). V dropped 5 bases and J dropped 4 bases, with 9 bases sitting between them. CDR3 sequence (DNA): TGTGCCTGGGGGGGCGAATACAATGAGCAGTTCTTC. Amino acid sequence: CAWGGEYNEQFF.

Here the CDR3 DNA reads TGTGCCAGCACTACGGGACAGGGGTTTTTCGGGGAGCTGTTTTTT. Protein sequence: CASTTGQGFFGELFF. This chain uses TRBV6-1 with TRBJ2-2, with TRBD1 matching over 10 bases. Germline V gene lookup returns CDR1 MNHNS and CDR2 SASEGT. Trimming cost V 7 bases and J 7 bases; bases outside gene matches: 9. The CDR3 length is 15 residues.

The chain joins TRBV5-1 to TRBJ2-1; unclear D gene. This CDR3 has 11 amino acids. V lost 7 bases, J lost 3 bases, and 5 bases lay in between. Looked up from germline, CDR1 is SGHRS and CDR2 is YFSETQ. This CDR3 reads CASGLYNEQFF. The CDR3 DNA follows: TGCGCCAGCGGCCTCTACAATGAGCAGTTCTTC.